The table lists the clone carrying this T cell receptor beta chain with a few counts. The antigen remains unidentified. The record originates from a study of molecular identifiers for immune sequencing clone quantification. Study-wide results and caveats: Molecules of identical TCR sharing a barcode could underestimate highly expanded clone sizes.

TCRdb recomputed calls from the PCR reads with MiXCR, one row per CDR3 protein. The sample has around 480,000 distinct CDR3 sequences; around 23% are singletons. The clonotype originates from a human donor in good health. Some libraries in this study had Jurkat cell RNA spiked in. Sequencing was done on a sample of naive CD8+ T cells from blood, with Jurkat cell RNA spiked in. Subset described: FACS-sorted CD8+CD4-CCR7+CD45RA+ naive T cells.

The CDR3 reads CASSQEKTGYYEQYF. Here the CDR3 DNA reads TGCGCCAGCAGCCAAGAAAAAACAGGTTACTACGAGCAGTACTTC. The chain joins TRBV4-3 to TRBJ2-7; D may be TRBD1 (5 bases). With 0 bases removed from V and 3 bases from J, the gap between germline ends came to 12 bases. Germline-derived CDR1 and CDR2 are LGHNA and YSLEER. The CDR3 runs 15 residues.